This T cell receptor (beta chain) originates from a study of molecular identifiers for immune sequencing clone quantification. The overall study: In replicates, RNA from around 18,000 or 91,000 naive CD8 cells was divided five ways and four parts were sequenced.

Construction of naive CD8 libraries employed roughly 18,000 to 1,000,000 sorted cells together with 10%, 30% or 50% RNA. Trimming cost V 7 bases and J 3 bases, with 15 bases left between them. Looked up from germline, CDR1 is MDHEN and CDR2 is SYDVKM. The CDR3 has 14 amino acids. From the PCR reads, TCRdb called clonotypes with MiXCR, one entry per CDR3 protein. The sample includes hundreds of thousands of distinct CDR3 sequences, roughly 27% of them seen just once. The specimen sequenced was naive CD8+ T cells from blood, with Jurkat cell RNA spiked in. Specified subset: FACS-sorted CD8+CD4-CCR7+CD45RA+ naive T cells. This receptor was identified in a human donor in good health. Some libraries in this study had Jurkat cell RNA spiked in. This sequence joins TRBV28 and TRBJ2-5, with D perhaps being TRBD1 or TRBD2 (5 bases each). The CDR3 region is CASTPRGLEETQYF. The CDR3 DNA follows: TGTGCCAGCACCCCGAGGGGTCTGGAAGAGACCCAGTACTTC.